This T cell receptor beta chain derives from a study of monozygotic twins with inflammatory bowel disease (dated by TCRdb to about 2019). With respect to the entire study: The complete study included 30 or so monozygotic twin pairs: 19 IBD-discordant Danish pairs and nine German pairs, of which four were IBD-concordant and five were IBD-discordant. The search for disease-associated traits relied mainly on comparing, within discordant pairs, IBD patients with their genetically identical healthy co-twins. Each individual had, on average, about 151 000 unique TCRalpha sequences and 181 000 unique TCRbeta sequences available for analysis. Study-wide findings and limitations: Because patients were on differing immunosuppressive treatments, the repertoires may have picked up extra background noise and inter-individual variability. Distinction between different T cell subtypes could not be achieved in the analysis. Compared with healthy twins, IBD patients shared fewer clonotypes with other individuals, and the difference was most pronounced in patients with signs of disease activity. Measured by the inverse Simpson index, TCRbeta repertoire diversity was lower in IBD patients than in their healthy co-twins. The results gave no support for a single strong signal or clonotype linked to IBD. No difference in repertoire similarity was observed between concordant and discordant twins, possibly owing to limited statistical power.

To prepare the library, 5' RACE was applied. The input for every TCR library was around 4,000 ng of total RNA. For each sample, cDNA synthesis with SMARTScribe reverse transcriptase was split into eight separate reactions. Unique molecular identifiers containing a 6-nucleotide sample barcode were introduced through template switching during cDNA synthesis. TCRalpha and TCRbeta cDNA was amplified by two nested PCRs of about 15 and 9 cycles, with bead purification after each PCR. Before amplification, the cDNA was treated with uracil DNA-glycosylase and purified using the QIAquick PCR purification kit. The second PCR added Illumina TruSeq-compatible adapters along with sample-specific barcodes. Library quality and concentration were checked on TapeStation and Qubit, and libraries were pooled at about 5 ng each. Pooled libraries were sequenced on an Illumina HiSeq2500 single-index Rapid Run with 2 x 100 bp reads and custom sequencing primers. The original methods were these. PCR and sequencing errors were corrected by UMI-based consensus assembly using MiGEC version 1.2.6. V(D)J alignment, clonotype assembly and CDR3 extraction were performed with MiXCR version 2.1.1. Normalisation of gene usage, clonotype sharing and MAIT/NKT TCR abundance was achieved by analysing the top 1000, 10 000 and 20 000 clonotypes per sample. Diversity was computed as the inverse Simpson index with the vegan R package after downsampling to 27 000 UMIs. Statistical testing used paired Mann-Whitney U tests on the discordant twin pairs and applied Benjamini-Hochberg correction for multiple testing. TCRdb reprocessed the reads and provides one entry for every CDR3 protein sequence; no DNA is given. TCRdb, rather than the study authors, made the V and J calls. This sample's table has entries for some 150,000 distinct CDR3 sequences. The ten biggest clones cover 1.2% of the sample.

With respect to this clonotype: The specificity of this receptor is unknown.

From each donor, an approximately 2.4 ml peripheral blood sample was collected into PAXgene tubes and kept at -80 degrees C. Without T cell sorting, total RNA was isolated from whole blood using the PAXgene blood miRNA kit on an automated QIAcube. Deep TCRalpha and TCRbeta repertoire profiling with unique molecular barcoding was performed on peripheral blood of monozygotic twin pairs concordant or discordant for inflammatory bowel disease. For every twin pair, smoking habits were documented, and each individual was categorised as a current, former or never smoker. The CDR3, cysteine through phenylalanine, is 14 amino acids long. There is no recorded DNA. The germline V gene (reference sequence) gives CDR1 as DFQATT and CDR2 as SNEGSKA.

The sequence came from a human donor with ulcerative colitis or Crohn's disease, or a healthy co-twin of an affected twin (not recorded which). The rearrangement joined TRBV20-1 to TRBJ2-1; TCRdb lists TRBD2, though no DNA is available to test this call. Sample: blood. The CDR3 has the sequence CSDPGTSGRNEQFF.